Sequencing of this T cell receptor (beta chain) was carried out in a study of shared clonotypes between healthy human individuals. Turning to the study itself: The study used three CD4 naive, three CD4 memory, two CD8 naive and one CD8 memory plate per donor.

Worth noting for this clone: The antigen is not known. Other DNA variants within this sample encode the same CDR3.

Germline CDR1 and CDR2: GTSNPN and SVGIG (reference sequence). The CDR3 is made up of 13 amino acids. V lost 0 bases, J lost 2 bases, and 5 bases lay in between. The study's findings and limits: Clonotypes that were shared across a few donors made up approximately 5.1% of naive CD4 clonotypes.

The study separated CD4+ cells into CD45RA+ naive and CD45RA-negative memory subsets. Clones were sequenced by immunoSEQ multiplex PCR, and TCRdb holds only the in-frame ones, with some missing. The data contain 2 million to 2.5 million clones, 90% to 96% of them singletons. The TCR sequence derives from a man aged 18-30 years in good health. Sequencing was carried out using naive CD4+ T cells sorted from blood. The subset was: CD45RA+ positively selected. The chain is built from TRBV30 and TRBJ1-5; weak D call: TRBD1 (5 bases). CDR3 bases: TGTGCCTGGAGTGTGGGGGGCAATCAGCCCCAGCATTTT. Encoded protein: CAWSVGGNQPQHF.